Below, 26 T cell receptor beta chains from the same sample are listed, as sequenced in a study of PD-L1 blockade in urothelial cancer. Regarding time point: peripheral blood 6 weeks after treatment start. Clones were read by immunoSEQ multiplex PCR, and TCRdb kept only the in-frame ones, dropping some. This repertoire shows approximately 83,000 clones, 70% to 90% found once; its top ten account for 8.4%. Sample: PBMCs, taken around atezolizumab (anti-PD-L1) treatment. These receptors all come from a man aged 70 or older with urothelial cancer.

This clone is a singleton in its sample. The chain employs TRBV19 and TRBJ2-1; 8 bases map to TRBD2. CDR1 is LNHDA and CDR2 is SQIVND in the germline V gene (reference sequence). The CDR3 sequence is 15 residues long. Trimming removed 3 bases from V and 7 bases from J; junction bases left unmatched: 8. For the CDR3, the DNA is TGTGCCAGTAGTATCCCGGGAGGGCCACTGAATGAGCAGTTCTTC. This gives the protein CASSIPGGPLNEQFF.

This clone was seen many times. The V and J genes are TRBV7-9 and TRBJ2-1; perhaps TRBD1 as D (5 bases). Germline V gene sequence: CDR1 SEHNR, CDR2 FQNEAQ (reference sequence). Trimming left V 4 bases short and J 8 bases short, with 9 bases between. The CDR3 runs to 12 residues. The CDR3 nucleotides read TGTGCCAGCAGCTCCGGACACGATGAGCAGTTCTTC. Translating gives CASSSGHDEQFF. The full variable domain, in which reference TRBV7-9 and TRBJ2-1 provide the parts outside the CDR3, is DTGVSQNPRHKITKRGQNVTFRCDPISEHNRLYWYRQTLGQGPEFLTYFQNEAQLEKSRLLSDRFSAERPKGSFSTLEIQRTEQGDSAMYLCASSSGHDEQFFGPGTRLTVL.

The CDR3 DNA follows: TGTGCCAGCAGCGTAGCAGGGGACCAGCCCCAGCATTTT. This translates into CASSVAGDQPQHF. The chain recombines TRBV9 with TRBJ1-5, with D tentatively TRBD1 (6 bases). The ends were cut back, 0 bases at V and 7 bases at J, with 8 bases in the middle. The CDR3 sequence is 13 residues long. Germline V CDR1 and CDR2: SGDLS, YYNGEE.

This clone was seen a single time. The chain couples TRBV5-6 to TRBJ2-7; 9 bases match TRBD2. The CDR3 is 13 residues long. The V and J ends lost 6 bases and 3 bases, in that order; junction bases with no gene match: 4. Germline CDR1 reads SGHDT; CDR2 reads YYEEEE. DNA of the CDR3: TGTGCCAGCACTAGCGGGAAGATCTACGAGCAGTACTTC. Residues: CASTSGKIYEQYF.

V is TRBV2 and J is TRBJ1-6, with TRBD1 identical over 7 bases. Germline V gene sequence: CDR1 SNHLY, CDR2 FYNNEI. V was pared by 6 bases and J by 6 bases, with 8 bases of the junction left unmatched. CDR3 length: 15 residues. CDR3 loop: CASRSPTGINSPLHF. The DNA of the CDR3 is TGTGCCAGCAGGTCTCCGACAGGGATTAATTCACCCCTCCACTTT. The variable domain in full, with the rest retrieved from reference TRBV2 and TRBJ1-6, is EPEVTQTPSHQVTQMGQEVILRCVPISNHLYFYWYRQILGQKVEFLVSFYNNEISEKSEIFDDQFSVERPDGSNFTLKIRSTKLEDSAMYFCASRSPTGINSPLHFGNGTRLTVT.

The CDR3 protein is CASSATAYEQYF. In nucleotides, the CDR3 is TGTGCCAGCAGCGCGACAGCCTACGAGCAGTACTTC. The V gene is TRBV2, the J gene TRBJ2-7; D possibly corresponds to TRBD1 (5 bases). The CDR3 covers 12 residues. Germline loops: CDR1 SNHLY, CDR2 FYNNEI. Deletions cut 6 bases from V and 2 bases from J, with 8 bases between.

This clone has just a few counts. The rearrangement uses TRBV5-5 and TRBJ2-5; weak D call: TRBD2 (6 bases). This CDR3 is 14 amino acids long. Germline CDR1 is SGHKS and CDR2 is YYEKEE (reference sequence). The V and J ends lost 2 bases and 7 bases respectively, with 15 bases between them. The CDR3 loop is CASSFRLGGATQYF. The CDR3 DNA reads as TGTGCCAGCAGCTTTAGACTGGGGGGAGCGACCCAGTACTTC.

V is TRBV7-6 and J is TRBJ1-1, with 10 nucleotides matching TRBD1. Germline loops: CDR1 SGHVS, CDR2 FNYEAQ. The CDR3 loop spans 13 amino acids. Trimming at V came to 7 bases and at J to 5 bases, leaving 4 bases not matched to a gene. The CDR3 DNA follows: TGTGCCAGCAAGGACAGGGGGACGACTGAAGCTTTCTTT. Residues: CASKDRGTTEAFF.

The chain couples TRBV4-3 to TRBJ2-1, with D perhaps matching TRBD1 (6 bases). Deletions cut 0 bases from V and 3 bases from J, with 12 bases between. The CDR3 has 16 residues. The germline V gene encodes CDR1 LGHNA and CDR2 YSLEER. CDR3 nucleotides: TGCGCCAGCAGCCAAGATTGGGGGACACGCTACAATGAGCAGTTCTTC. This gives the protein CASSQDWGTRYNEQFF.

The V gene is TRBV15, the J gene TRBJ2-1, with D maybe TRBD2 (5 bases). The CDR3 extends over 17 amino acids. Germline-derived CDR1 and CDR2 are LNHNV and YYDKDF (reference sequence). Trimming cost V 0 bases and J 2 bases, with 14 bases left between them. DNA of the CDR3: TGTGCCACCAGCAGAGATCTTACCGGGATTACCTACAATGAGCAGTTCTTC. This sequence encodes CATSRDLTGITYNEQFF.

The chain has TRBV5-1 and TRBJ1-1, with 8 bases identical to TRBD1. This CDR3 has 14 amino acids. Looked up from germline, CDR1 is SGHRS and CDR2 is YFSETQ. V lost 3 bases, J lost 5 bases, and 6 bases stayed unmatched. This CDR3 is CASSSQGERTEAFF. Here the CDR3 DNA reads TGCGCCAGCAGCTCACAGGGGGAGAGGACTGAAGCTTTCTTT.

This clone was seen ten or more times. The genes are TRBV30 and TRBJ2-2; D is unclear. The CDR3 is made up of 12 amino acids. V gave up 2 bases and J gave up 7 bases, with 8 bases separating them. Germline V gene data show CDR1 as GTSNPN and CDR2 as SVGIG (reference sequence). Written as DNA, the CDR3 is TGTGCCTGGAGTCTATCGGTCGGGGAGCTGTTTTTT. Amino acids: CAWSLSVGELFF. Combining the CDR3 with reference TRBV30 and TRBJ2-2 gives the whole variable domain SQTIHQWPATLVQPVGSPLSLECTVEGTSNPNLYWYRQAAGRGLQLLFYSVGIGQISSEVPQNLSASRPQDRQFILSSKKLLLSDSGFYLCAWSLSVGELFFGEGSRLTVL.

V gene TRBV10-2 combines with J gene TRBJ1-3; D gene ambiguous. The CDR3 length is 16 residues. Germline V lookup: CDR1 WSHSY, CDR2 SAAADI. V lost 8 bases and J 0 bases, leaving 17 bases between the germline ends. This chain's CDR3 is CASQAWRESSGNTIYF. In DNA, the CDR3 is TGCGCCAGCCAGGCATGGCGGGAGAGCTCTGGAAACACCATATATTTT.

V gene TRBV11-1 combines with J gene TRBJ2-1, with TRBD1 identical over 8 bases. V dropped 5 bases and J dropped 8; count of bases not matched to a gene: 5. Per the germline V gene, CDR1 is SGHAT and CDR2 is FQDESV (reference sequence). The CDR3 contains 13 residues. In nucleotides, the CDR3 is TGTGCCAGCAGCCCGGACAGGGAGGATGAGCAGTTCTTC. This sequence encodes CASSPDREDEQFF.

The rearrangement links TRBV7-7 to TRBJ2-5, with a possible D match to TRBD2 (7 bases). The CDR3 is made up of 15 amino acids. Trimming shortened V by 1 base and J by 2 bases, and 11 bases separated the two germline ends. Germline V lookup: CDR1 SSHAT, CDR2 FNYEAQ (reference sequence). CDR3 residues: CASSLGRGRQETQYF. CDR3 DNA sequence: TGTGCCAGCAGCTTAGGGCGGGGGCGTCAAGAGACCCAGTACTTC.

V usage is TRBV18 and J usage is TRBJ2-5; 8 bases map to TRBD1. There are 16 residues in the CDR3. Losses at the gene ends were 3 bases for V and 5 bases for J; bases not matched to a gene: 11. The germline V gene has CDR1 KGHSH and CDR2 LQKENI. CDR3 coding DNA: TGTGCCAGCTCACCTGCTTCAGGGGGCGTTTATGAGACCCAGTACTTC. This gives the protein CASSPASGGVYETQYF.

The genes are TRBV18 and TRBJ1-5, with D maybe TRBD1 (5 bases). CDR1 and CDR2 (germline): KGHSH, LQKENI. V lost 3 bases and J lost 2, with 17 bases in between. The CDR3 runs to 17 residues. CDR3 DNA: TGTGCCAGCTCACCCCCTATGACCTTAGGGGGCAATCAGCCCCAGCATTTT. This sequence encodes CASSPPMTLGGNQPQHF.

V usage is TRBV7-2 and J usage is TRBJ2-1; TRBD1 aligns across 7 bases. Unmatched junction bases numbered 14, after V lost 5 bases and J lost 4 bases. This CDR3 region has 17 residues. Germline V CDR1 and CDR2: SGHTA, FQGNSA. CDR3 region: CASSPDREGAIYNEQFF. The CDR3 bases are TGTGCCAGCAGCCCAGACAGAGAGGGGGCTATTTACAATGAGCAGTTCTTC.

As for this clone: Different DNA sequences within this sample yield the same CDR3. The chain couples TRBV7-2 to TRBJ1-2, with TRBD1 as a possible D gene (5 bases). Germline V gene data show CDR1 as SGHTA and CDR2 as FQGNSA. Trimming left V 5 bases short and J 2 bases short, with 9 bases between. CDR3 length: 13 amino acids. CDR3 nucleotides: TGTGCCAGCAGCCCCGACAGAAACTATGGCTACACCTTC. It yields the protein CASSPDRNYGYTF.

This clone came up once. This chain connects TRBV29-1 to TRBJ2-3, with D perhaps TRBD1 (6 bases). The V end was cut by 4 bases, the J end by 1 base, with 15 bases between. Germline CDR1 SQVTM, CDR2 ANQGSEA. The length of the CDR3 is 15 residues. Here the CDR3 reads CSVARDTIGTDTQYF. The CDR3 DNA follows: TGCAGCGTTGCTCGGGACACAATCGGCACAGATACGCAGTATTTT.

The table lists this clone with a few counts. V and J are TRBV4-1 and TRBJ1-2; possibly TRBD1 for D (5 bases). Germline-derived CDR1 and CDR2 are MGHRA and YSYEKL. This CDR3 has 15 residues. The V end was cut by 0 bases, the J end by 5 bases, with 13 bases between. In DNA form, the CDR3 reads TGCGCCAGCAGCCAAGAGGAGGGGCTTGGGTATGGCTACACCTTC. Residues: CASSQEEGLGYGYTF.

The table lists this clone with a count of one. The V call is TRBV7-2, the J call TRBJ2-7; TRBD2 matches 14 bases. The CDR3 loop spans 15 amino acids. J was trimmed by 6 bases and V by 5 bases; bases with no gene match: 6. Per the germline V gene, CDR1 is SGHTA and CDR2 is FQGNSA. The CDR3 is CASSNGLAGGGEQYF. CDR3 nucleotides: TGTGCCAGCAGCAACGGACTAGCGGGAGGAGGCGAGCAGTACTTC.

This chain links TRBV5-1 with TRBJ2-1; 11 bases match TRBD1. Germline V gene sequence: CDR1 SGHRS, CDR2 YFSETQ. The CDR3 is 18 amino acids. V shed 6 bases and J 0 bases; nucleotides not matched to a gene: 11. The CDR3 protein is CASTTGQGAQSSYNEQFF. CDR3 bases: TGCGCCAGCACCACCGGACAGGGGGCCCAGAGCTCCTACAATGAGCAGTTCTTC.

The V gene is TRBV7-9, the J gene TRBJ1-5; D call uncertain. Germline CDR1 and CDR2: SEHNR and FQNEAQ (reference sequence). There are 15 residues in the CDR3. Trimming left V 5 bases short and J 2 bases short, with 13 bases between. The CDR3 reads CASSQEYDGNQPQHF. The DNA for the CDR3 is TGTGCCAGCAGCCAAGAGTATGATGGCAATCAGCCCCAGCATTTT.

V is TRBV19 and J is TRBJ2-7; the match to TRBD2 covers 7 bases. The V and J ends lost 2 bases and 7 bases, in that order; junction bases with no gene match: 5. The CDR3 loop spans 13 amino acids. In germline, CDR1 is LNHDA, CDR2 SQIVND (reference sequence). CDR3 amino acids: CASSIRTAGEQYF. The CDR3 nucleotides read TGTGCCAGTAGTATAAGAACAGCGGGGGAGCAGTACTTC.

The J gene is TRBJ2-2, the V gene TRBV19, with 7 positions matching TRBD1. There are 14 residues in the CDR3. Trimming cost V 6 bases and J 3 bases; bases outside gene matches: 4. The germline V gene encodes CDR1 LNHDA and CDR2 SQIVND (reference sequence). CDR3 loop: CASSTTGDTGELFF. The CDR3 nucleotides read TGTGCCAGTAGCACAACAGGGGACACCGGGGAGCTGTTTTTT.